Sequencing of this TCR beta chain was carried out in a study of blood T cells in healthy people across ages. Across the study: Per two T cells, about one barcoded beta molecule was captured through template switching. The study, taken as a whole, reports: The unsorted PBMCs prevented any conclusive comparison of naive versus antigen-experienced cells.

The second PCR ran roughly 6 to 11 cycles with a sample-barcoded 5' primer and J-beta primers. TCRdb called the 5' RACE reads again in MiXCR, with one record for every CDR3 protein. Among about 1,400,000 distinct CDR3 sequences listed, 42% were seen once. V was trimmed by 5 bases and J by 7 bases, leaving 9 bases between them. The CDR3 runs to 11 residues. Germline-derived CDR1 and CDR2 are MNHNS and SASEGT. About this clonotype: Its antigen is not known.

The sequencing input was blood. V usage is TRBV6-1 and J usage is TRBJ2-7; D is unclear. This clonotype originated in a woman between 18 and 29 years old in good health. The CDR3 spells CASSYPREQYF. The CDR3 nucleotides are TGTGCCAGCAGTTATCCCCGGGAGCAGTACTTC.